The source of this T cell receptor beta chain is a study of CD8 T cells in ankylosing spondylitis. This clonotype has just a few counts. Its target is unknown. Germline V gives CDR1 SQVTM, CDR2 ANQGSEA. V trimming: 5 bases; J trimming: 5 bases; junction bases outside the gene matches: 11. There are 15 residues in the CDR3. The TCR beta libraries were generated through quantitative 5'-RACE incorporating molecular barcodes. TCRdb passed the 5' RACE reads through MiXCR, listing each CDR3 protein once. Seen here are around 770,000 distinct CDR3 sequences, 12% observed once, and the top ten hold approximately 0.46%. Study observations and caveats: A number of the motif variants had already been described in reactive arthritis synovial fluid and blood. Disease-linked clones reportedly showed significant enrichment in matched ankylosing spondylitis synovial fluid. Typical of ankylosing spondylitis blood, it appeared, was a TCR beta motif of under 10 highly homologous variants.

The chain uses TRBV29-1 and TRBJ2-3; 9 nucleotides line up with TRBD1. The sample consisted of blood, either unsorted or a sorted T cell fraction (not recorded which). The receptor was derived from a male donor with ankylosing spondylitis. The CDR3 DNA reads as TGCAGCGTTACCCCCGGGACAGGGTTCCGAGATACGCAGTATTTT. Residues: CSVTPGTGFRDTQYF.